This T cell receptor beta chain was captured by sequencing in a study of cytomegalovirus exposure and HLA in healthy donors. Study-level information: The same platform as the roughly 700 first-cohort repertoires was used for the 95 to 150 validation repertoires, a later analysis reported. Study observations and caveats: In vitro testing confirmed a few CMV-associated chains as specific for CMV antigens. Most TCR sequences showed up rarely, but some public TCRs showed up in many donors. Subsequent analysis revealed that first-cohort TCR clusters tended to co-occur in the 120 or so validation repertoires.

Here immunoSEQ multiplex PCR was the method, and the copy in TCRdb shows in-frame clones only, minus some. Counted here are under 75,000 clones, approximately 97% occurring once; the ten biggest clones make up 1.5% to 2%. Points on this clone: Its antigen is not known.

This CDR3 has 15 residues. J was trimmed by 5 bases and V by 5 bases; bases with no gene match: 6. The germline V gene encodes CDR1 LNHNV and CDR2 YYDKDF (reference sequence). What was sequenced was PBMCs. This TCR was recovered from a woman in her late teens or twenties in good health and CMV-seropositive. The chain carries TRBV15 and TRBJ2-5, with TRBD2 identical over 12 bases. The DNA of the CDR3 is TGTGCCACCAGCGGACGACTAGCGGGAGATGAGACCCAGTACTTC. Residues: CATSGRLAGDETQYF.